The clone carrying this T cell receptor (beta chain) was counted many times. Its cognate antigen is unknown. Making use of molecular barcodes, quantitative 5'-RACE generated TCR beta libraries. Using its own MiXCR run on the 5' RACE reads, TCRdb lists one record per CDR3 protein. The sample has around 220,000 distinct CDR3 sequences, roughly a tenth seen once. The sample is drawn from a study of CD8 T cells in ankylosing spondylitis. Overall study results and limits: Researchers report that disease-linked clones proved CD8+ and relatively rare in peripheral blood. It appeared that ankylosing spondylitis blood was characterized by a TCR beta motif of about eight highly homologous variants. Significant enrichment of disease-linked clones was reported in matched ankylosing spondylitis synovial fluid.

CDR3 length: 12 amino acids. CDR1 is MNHNS, CDR2 SASEGT, per germline. V gave up 10 bases and J gave up 5 bases; unmatched junction bases: 7. The source material was blood, either unsorted or a sorted T cell fraction (not recorded which). The receptor was derived from a male donor with ankylosing spondylitis or in good health (not recorded which). V usage is TRBV6-1 and J usage is TRBJ2-7, with 8 positions matching TRBD1. This CDR3 reads CATTDRVNEQYF. The CDR3, as DNA: TGTGCCACCACGGACAGGGTGAACGAGCAGTACTTC.